Listed below are T cell receptor beta chains from one sample, sequenced in a study of blood T cell repertoires in COVID-19. Only in-frame clones appear in the TCRdb table, and some are missing; sequencing was by immunoSEQ multiplex PCR. The table lists under 200,000 clones, more than 65% of them singletons, with around 6% in the top ten. The source material was PBMCs or T cells enriched from blood (not recorded which). The receptors come from a woman in her thirties or forties with acute COVID-19. The CDR3 runs from the conserved cysteine through the conserved F or W. A D gene is named only where the DNA matches it firmly. Only part of the rows carry a size: once, few, many, or a class if the clone is expanded.

d_call j_call v_call clone_size cdr3_aa cdr3_nt
. TRBJ2-3 TRBV9 . CASSVTVGSTDTQYF TGTGCCAGCAGCGTAACAGTGGGTAGCACAGATACGCAGTATTTT
TRBD1 TRBJ2-5 TRBV12-5 few CASRRDRETQYF TGTGCTAGCCGACGGGACAGGGAGACCCAGTACTTC
TRBD1 TRBJ1-3 TRBV6-2/TRBV6-3 . CASSPGQGKISGNTIYF TGTGCCAGCAGTCCCGGACAGGGCAAGATCTCTGGAAACACCATATATTTT
. TRBJ1-1 TRBV21-1 . CASSNQPPGQGNTEAFF TGTGCCAGCAGCAATCAACCACCGGGACAGGGGAACACTGAAGCTTTCTTT
. TRBJ2-1 TRBV7-9 . CASSLAGFEGKGNEQFF TGTGCCAGCAGCTTAGCAGGGTTTGAGGGTAAAGGGAATGAGCAGTTCTTC
TRBD2 TRBJ2-1 TRBV5-1 . CASSPPGLGGREQFF TGCGCCAGCAGCCCCCCGGGACTAGGGGGGCGTGAGCAGTTCTTC
. TRBJ1-5 TRBV19 . CASSILNQPQHF TGTGCCAGTAGTATCCTCAATCAGCCCCAGCATTTT
TRBD1 TRBJ1-3 TRBV5-1 . CASSRDRANTIYF TGCGCCAGCAGCCGGGACAGAGCAAACACCATATATTTT
. TRBJ1-2 TRBV2 . CASTRAGGGAYGYTF TGTGCCAGCACCAGGGCCGGTGGGGGCGCATATGGCTACACCTTC
. TRBJ1-5 TRBV19 . CASCRGGGSNQPQHF TGTGCCAGTTGTCGGGGTGGCGGCTCGAATCAGCCCCAGCATTTT
. TRBJ1-2 TRBV12-3/TRBV12-4 few CASSYSGYGYTF TGTGCCAGCAGTTATAGTGGCTATGGCTACACCTTC
TRBD1 TRBJ2-3 TRBV3-1/TRBV3-2 . CASSPSPGQGTPEAFSTDTQYF TGTGCCAGCAGCCCGTCCCCGGGACAGGGGACTCCCGAAGCGTTTAGCACAGATACGCAGTATTTT
. TRBJ2-1 TRBV4-2 . CASSHSDSYNEQFF TGTGCCAGCAGCCATTCCGACTCATACAATGAGCAGTTCTTC
TRBD1 TRBJ2-3 TRBV19 . CASSIGDRAGDTQYF TGTGCCAGTAGTATAGGGGACAGGGCGGGAGATACGCAGTATTTT
TRBD2 TRBJ2-1 TRBV15 . CATSRDSGLQFF TGTGCCACCAGCAGAGATAGCGGGCTACAGTTCTTC
TRBD2 TRBJ2-1 TRBV4-1 . CASSQEPGLAYNEQFF TGCGCCAGCAGCCAAGAACCGGGACTAGCATACAATGAGCAGTTCTTC
TRBD2 TRBJ2-1 TRBV5-4 few CASSLAGGGGNEQFF TGTGCCAGCAGCTTGGCCGGCGGGGGAGGGAATGAGCAGTTCTTC
TRBD2 TRBJ2-2 TRBV7-2 . CASSLRPIAGANTGELFF TGTGCCAGCAGCCTCCGGCCTATAGCGGGAGCGAACACCGGGGAGCTGTTTTTT
TRBD1 TRBJ2-2 TRBV7-3 . CASSLTRDRYANTGELFF TGTGCCAGCAGCTTAACCCGGGACAGATACGCGAACACCGGGGAGCTGTTTTTT
TRBD1 TRBJ1-2 TRBV19 . CASSIAPPGGYGYTF TGTGCCAGTAGTATCGCCCCCCCAGGGGGCTATGGCTACACCTTC
. TRBJ2-5 TRBV29-1 . CSVSREAGETQYF TGCAGCGTTTCTCGCGAGGCGGGAGAGACCCAGTACTTC
TRBD2 TRBJ2-1 TRBV5-4 . CASSSGLAGQGEQFF TGTGCCAGCAGCTCGGGACTAGCGGGACAGGGTGAGCAGTTCTTC
TRBD1 TRBJ2-3 TRBV18 . CASSPPPGQVTDTQYF TGTGCCAGCTCACCACCACCGGGACAGGTCACAGATACGCAGTATTTT
. TRBJ2-7 TRBV30 . CAWTPQSGEQYF TGTGCCTGGACCCCACAGTCTGGCGAGCAGTACTTC
TRBD2 TRBJ2-1 TRBV5-1 once CASRPGLAGDGYDEQFF TGCGCCAGCAGACCGGGACTAGCGGGAGACGGGTACGATGAGCAGTTCTTC
TRBD1 TRBJ2-3 TRBV5-1 . CASSGGQVGGTDTQYF TGCGCCAGCAGCGGGGGACAGGTGGGCGGCACAGATACGCAGTATTTT
TRBD1 TRBJ1-2 TRBV5-4 few CASSIDRGNYGYTF TGTGCCAGCAGCATTGACAGGGGGAACTATGGCTACACCTTC
. TRBJ2-5 TRBV5-4 . CASSLGVEETQYF TGTGCCAGCAGCTTAGGAGTGGAAGAGACCCAGTACTTC
. TRBJ1-2 TRBV3-1/TRBV3-2 . CASSQVDYGYTF TGTGCCAGCAGCCAAGTCGACTATGGCTACACCTTC
. TRBJ1-1 TRBV5-1 . CASSLGGGGTEAFF TGCGCCAGCAGCTTGGGAGGCGGTGGAACTGAAGCTTTCTTT
. TRBJ2-2 TRBV11-3 . CASSLRAGMVVGELFF TGTGCCAGCAGCTTAAGGGCGGGGATGGTCGTCGGGGAGCTGTTTTTT
TRBD2 TRBJ2-3 TRBV29-1 few CSVGGTSGSLASTDTQYF TGCAGCGTTGGGGGGACTAGCGGGAGCCTTGCTAGCACAGATACGCAGTATTTT